The entry that follows covers one TCR beta chain sequence. Its cognate antigen is unknown. The sample is drawn from a study of beta chain features in type 1 diabetes. Study-level results: Sequencing of cDNA might inflate the share of cells that strongly express TCR.

cDNA synthesis used the whole RNA isolate, giving expressed TCRB sequences. Average reads for naive, central memory and regulatory T cell samples were about 3.6 million. The table came from immunoSEQ multiplex PCR; TCRdb's copy has only in-frame clones and leaves some out. The profile shows 300,000 to 400,000 clones, around an eighth of them singletons. The V end lost 1 base, the J end lost 3 bases, and 10 bases lay between the germline ends. This CDR3 has 14 amino acids. Germline lookup yields CDR1 SGHAT and CDR2 FQNNGV. The authors obtained over 98% purity in all sorted populations. This chain joins TRBV11-2 and TRBJ2-7; D is unresolved. The clonotype was recovered from a man between 18 and 29 years old in good health. The specimen sequenced was naive CD4+ T cells from blood. CDR3 DNA sequence: TGTGCCAGCAGCTTAGGTCAGGCCGGCTACGAGCAGTACTTC. The encoded protein is CASSLGQAGYEQYF.